This T cell receptor beta chain was recorded in a study of beta chain features in type 1 diabetes. The wider study: Cells sorted and examined across all samples totaled approximately 100 million.

Study-wide points: Cells with high TCR expression could be over-represented when cDNA is sequenced.

The CDR3 covers 18 residues. V lost 1 base and J lost 4; bases outside the gene matches: 14. The V gene's germline CDR1 is SQVTM and CDR2 ANQGSEA. Isolation of CD4+ naive, central memory, regulatory and stem cell-like memory cells was achieved by sorting via CD45RO/CCR7/CD25/CD127/CD95/CD27. With regard to this clone: The antigen remains undetermined.

The isolated RNA, all of it, was reverse transcribed, so expressed TCRB transcripts were what got sequenced. Sequenced by immunoSEQ multiplex PCR; TCRdb stores in-frame clones only, minus some. The sample lists around 450,000 clones, more than 9.5% occurring once. Sample: naive CD4+ T cells from blood. This rearrangement joins TRBV29-1 to TRBJ2-1, with TRBD2 identical over 9 bases. This TCR derives from a young woman in good health. CDR3 nucleotides: TGCAGCGTTGAAGTAATAGCGGGGGTTACGCTGCGGTACAATGAGCAGTTCTTC. This translates into CSVEVIAGVTLRYNEQFF.